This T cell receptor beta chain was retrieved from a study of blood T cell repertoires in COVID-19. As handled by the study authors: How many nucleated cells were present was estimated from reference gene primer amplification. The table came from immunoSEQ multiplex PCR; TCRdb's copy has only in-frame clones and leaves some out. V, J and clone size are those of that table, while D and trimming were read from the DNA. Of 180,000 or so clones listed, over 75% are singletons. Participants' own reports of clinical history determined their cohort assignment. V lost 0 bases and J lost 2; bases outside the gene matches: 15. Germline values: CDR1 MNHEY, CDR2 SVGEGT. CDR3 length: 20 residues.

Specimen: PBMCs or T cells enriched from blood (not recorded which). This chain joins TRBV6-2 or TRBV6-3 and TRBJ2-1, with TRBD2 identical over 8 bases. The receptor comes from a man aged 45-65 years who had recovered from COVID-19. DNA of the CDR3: TGTGCCAGCAGTTACTCGCCGAACTACAGCGGGAGAGGGACCTACAATGAGCAGTTCTTC. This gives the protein CASSYSPNYSGRGTYNEQFF.